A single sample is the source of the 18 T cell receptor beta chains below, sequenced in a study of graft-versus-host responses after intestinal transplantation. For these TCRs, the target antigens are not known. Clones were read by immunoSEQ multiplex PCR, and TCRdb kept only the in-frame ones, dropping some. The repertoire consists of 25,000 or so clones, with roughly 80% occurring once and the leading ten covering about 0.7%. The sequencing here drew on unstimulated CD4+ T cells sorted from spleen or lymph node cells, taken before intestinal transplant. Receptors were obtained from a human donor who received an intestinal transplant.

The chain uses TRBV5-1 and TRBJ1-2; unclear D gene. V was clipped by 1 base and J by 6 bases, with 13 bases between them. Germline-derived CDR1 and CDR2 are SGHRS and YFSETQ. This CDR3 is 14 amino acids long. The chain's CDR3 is CASSLSSLFDGYTF. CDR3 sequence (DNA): TGCGCCAGCAGCTTGTCCAGCCTTTTTGATGGCTACACCTTC.

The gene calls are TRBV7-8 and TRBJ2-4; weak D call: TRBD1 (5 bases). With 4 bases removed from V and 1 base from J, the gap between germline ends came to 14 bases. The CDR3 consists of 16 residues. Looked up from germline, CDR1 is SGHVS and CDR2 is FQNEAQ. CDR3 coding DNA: TGTGCCAGCAGCTCCCCCAGGGAAAGGGCCAAAAACATTCAGTACTTC. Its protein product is CASSSPRERAKNIQYF.

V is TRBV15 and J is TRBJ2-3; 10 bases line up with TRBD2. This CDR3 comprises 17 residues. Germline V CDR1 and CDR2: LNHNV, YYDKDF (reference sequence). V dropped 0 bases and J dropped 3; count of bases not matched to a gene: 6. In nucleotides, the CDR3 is TGTGCCACCAGCAGAGATCATCTAGCGGGGGTAACAGATACGCAGTATTTT. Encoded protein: CATSRDHLAGVTDTQYF.

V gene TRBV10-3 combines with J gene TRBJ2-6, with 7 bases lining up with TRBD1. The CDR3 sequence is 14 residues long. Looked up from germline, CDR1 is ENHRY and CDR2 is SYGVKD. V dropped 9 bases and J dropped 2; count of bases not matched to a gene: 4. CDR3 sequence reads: CAMNQGAGANVLTF. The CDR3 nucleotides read TGTGCCATGAATCAGGGGGCTGGGGCCAACGTCCTGACTTTC.

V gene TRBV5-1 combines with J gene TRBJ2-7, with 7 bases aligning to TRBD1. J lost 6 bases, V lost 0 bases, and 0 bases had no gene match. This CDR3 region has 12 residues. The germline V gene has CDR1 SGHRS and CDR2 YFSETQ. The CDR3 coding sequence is TGCGCCAGCAGCTTGGACAGGGGCGAGCAGTACTTC. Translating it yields CASSLDRGEQYF.

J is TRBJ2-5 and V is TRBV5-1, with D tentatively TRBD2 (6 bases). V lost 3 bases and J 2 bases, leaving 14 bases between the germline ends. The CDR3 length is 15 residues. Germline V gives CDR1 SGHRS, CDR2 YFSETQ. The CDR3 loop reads CASSYSGFLQETQYF. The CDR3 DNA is TGCGCCAGCAGCTATAGCGGATTTCTACAAGAGACCCAGTACTTC.

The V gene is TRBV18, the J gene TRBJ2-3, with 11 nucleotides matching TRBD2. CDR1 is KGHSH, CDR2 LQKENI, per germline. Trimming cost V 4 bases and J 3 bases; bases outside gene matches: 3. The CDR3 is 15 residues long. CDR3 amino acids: CASSLTSGATDTQYF. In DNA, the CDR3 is TGTGCCAGCTCACTGACTAGCGGGGCTACAGATACGCAGTATTTT.

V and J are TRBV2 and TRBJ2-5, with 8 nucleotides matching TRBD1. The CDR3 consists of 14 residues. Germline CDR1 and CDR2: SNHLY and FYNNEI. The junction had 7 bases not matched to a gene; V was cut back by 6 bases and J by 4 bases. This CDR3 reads CASRDFTGGETQYF. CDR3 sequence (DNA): TGTGCCAGCAGGGACTTCACAGGGGGAGAGACCCAGTACTTC.

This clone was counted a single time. The CDR3 sequence: CASSYSPRTDTQYF. CDR3 bases: TGTGCCAGCAGCTATAGTCCGCGCACAGATACGCAGTATTTT. This chain uses TRBV7-9 with TRBJ2-3; no reliable D call. Looked up from germline, CDR1 is SEHNR and CDR2 is FQNEAQ (reference sequence). The V and J ends lost 4 bases and 1 base respectively, with 9 bases between them. The CDR3 sequence is 14 residues long.

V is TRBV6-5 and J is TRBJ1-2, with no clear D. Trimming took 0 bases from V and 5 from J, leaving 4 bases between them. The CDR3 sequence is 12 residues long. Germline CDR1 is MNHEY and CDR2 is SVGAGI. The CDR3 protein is CASSYSGYGYTF. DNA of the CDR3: TGTGCCAGCAGTTACTCGGGGTATGGCTACACCTTC.

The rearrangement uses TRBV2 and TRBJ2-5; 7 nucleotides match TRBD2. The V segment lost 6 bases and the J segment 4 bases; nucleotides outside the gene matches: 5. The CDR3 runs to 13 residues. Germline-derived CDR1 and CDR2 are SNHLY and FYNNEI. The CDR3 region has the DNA TGTGCCAGCAGAACTAGCGACGGAGAGACCCAGTACTTC. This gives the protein CASRTSDGETQYF.

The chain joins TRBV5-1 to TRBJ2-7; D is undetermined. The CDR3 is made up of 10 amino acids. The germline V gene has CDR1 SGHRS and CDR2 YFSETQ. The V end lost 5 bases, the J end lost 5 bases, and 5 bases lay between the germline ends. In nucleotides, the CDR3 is TGCGCCAGCAGAGAGAACGAGCAGTACTTC. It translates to CASRENEQYF.

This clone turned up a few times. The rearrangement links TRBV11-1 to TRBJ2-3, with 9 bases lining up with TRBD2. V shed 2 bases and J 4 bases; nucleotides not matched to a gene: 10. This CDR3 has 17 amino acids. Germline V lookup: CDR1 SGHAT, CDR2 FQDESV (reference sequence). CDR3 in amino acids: CASSLYLAGAGADTQYF. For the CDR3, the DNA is TGTGCCAGCAGCTTATATTTAGCGGGGGCCGGGGCAGATACGCAGTATTTT.

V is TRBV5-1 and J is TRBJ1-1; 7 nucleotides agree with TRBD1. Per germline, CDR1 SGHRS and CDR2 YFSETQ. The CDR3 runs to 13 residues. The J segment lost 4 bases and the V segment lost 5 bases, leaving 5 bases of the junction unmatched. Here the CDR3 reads CASRGQWGTEAFF. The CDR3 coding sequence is TGCGCCAGCAGGGGACAGTGGGGCACTGAAGCTTTCTTT. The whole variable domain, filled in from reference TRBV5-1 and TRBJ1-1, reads KAGVTQTPRYLIKTRGQQVTLSCSPISGHRSVSWYQQTPGQGLQFLFEYFSETQRNKGNFPGRFSGRQFSNSRSEMNVSTLELGDSALYLCASRGQWGTEAFFGQGTRLTVV.

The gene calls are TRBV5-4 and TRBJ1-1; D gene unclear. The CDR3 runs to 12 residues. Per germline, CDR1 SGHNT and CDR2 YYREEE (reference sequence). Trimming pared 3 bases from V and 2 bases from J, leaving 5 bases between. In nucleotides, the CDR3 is TGTGCCAGCAGCTATCCAAACACTGAAGCTTTCTTT. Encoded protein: CASSYPNTEAFF.

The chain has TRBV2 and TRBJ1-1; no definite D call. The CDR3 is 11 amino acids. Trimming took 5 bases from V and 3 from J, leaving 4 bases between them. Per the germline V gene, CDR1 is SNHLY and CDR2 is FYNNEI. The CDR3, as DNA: TGTGCCAGCAGTACATACACTGAAGCTTTCTTT. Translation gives CASSTYTEAFF.

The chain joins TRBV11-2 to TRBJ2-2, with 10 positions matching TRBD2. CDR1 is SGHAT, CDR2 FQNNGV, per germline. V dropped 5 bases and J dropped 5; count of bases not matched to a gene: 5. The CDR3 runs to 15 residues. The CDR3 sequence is CASSRTSGNTGELFF. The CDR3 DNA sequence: TGTGCCAGCAGCCGCACTAGCGGGAATACCGGGGAGCTGTTTTTT.

The DNA for the CDR3 is TGTGCCAGCAGCTTAAACGGCATCTATGGCTACACCTTC. Translation: CASSLNGIYGYTF. The chain couples TRBV7-9 to TRBJ1-2; D is ambiguous. The CDR3 consists of 13 residues. The germline V gene encodes CDR1 SEHNR and CDR2 FQNEAQ (reference sequence). V was shortened by 2 bases and J by 4 bases, with 8 bases between the two germline ends.